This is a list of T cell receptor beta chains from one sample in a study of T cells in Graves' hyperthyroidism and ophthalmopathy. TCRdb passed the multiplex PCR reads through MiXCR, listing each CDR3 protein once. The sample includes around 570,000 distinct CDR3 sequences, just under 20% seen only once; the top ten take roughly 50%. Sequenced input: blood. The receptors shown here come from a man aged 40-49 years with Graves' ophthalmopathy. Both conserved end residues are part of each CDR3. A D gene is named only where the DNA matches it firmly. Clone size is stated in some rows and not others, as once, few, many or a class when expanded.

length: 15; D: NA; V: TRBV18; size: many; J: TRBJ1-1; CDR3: CASSPLTEPNTEAFF; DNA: TGTGCCAGCTCACCCCTGACAGAGCCGAACACTGAAGCTTTCTTT
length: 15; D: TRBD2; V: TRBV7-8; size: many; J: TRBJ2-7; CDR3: CASSLAASGGYEQYF; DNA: TGTGCCAGCAGCTTAGCCGCTAGCGGGGGATACGAGCAGTACTTC
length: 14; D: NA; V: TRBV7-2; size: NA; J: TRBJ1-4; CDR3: CASSLGQWGEKLFF; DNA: TGTGCCAGCAGCTTAGGACAGTGGGGGGAAAAACTGTTTTTT
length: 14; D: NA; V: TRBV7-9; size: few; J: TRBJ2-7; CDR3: CATTPEGSSYEQYF; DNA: TGTGCCACCACCCCCGAAGGGAGCTCCTACGAGCAGTACTTC
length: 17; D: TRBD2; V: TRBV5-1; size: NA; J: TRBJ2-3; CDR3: CASSLSRGTSSADTQYF; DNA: TGCGCCAGCAGCCTATCGAGAGGGACTAGCAGTGCAGATACGCAGTATTTT
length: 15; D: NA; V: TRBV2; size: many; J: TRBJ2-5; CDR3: CASSVHSESQETQYF; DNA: TGTGCCAGCAGTGTCCACAGTGAGTCCCAAGAGACCCAGTACTTC
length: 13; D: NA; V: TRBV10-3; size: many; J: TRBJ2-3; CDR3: CAIQGPRTDTQYF; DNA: TGTGCCATCCAGGGTCCCCGCACAGATACGCAGTATTTT
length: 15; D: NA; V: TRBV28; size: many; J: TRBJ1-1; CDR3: CASSLGGAWNTEAFF; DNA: TGTGCCAGCAGTTTAGGGGGCGCTTGGAACACTGAAGCTTTCTTT
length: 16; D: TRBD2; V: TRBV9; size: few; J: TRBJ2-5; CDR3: CASSPRLSSGEETQYF; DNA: TGTGCCAGCAGCCCCCGCCTCTCTAGCGGGGAGGAGACCCAGTACTTC
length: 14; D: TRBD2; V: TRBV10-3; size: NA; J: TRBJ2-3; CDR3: CAIAGAGGTDTQYF; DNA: TGTGCCATCGCAGGAGCGGGAGGGACAGATACGCAGTATTTT
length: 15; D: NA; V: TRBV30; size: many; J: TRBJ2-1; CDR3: CAWSARGGGRNEQFF; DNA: TGTGCCTGGAGTGCCCGGGGAGGGGGCCGCAATGAGCAGTTCTTC
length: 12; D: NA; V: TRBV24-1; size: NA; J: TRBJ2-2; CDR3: CATGRGTGELFF; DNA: TGTGCCACCGGTCGAGGAACCGGGGAGCTGTTTTTT
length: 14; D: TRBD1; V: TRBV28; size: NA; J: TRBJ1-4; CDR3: CASRGDRRNEKLFF; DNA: TGTGCCAGCAGGGGGGACAGGCGGAATGAAAAACTGTTTTTT
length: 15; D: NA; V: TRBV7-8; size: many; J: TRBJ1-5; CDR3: CASSLDRTDYQPQHF; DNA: TGTGCCAGCAGCTTAGACAGGACAGATTATCAGCCCCAGCATTTT
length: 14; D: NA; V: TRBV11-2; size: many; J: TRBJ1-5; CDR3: CASSPDSNGQPQHF; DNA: TGTGCCAGCAGCCCGGACAGCAACGGGCAGCCCCAGCATTTT
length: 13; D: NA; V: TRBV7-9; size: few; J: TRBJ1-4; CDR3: CASSLGGGVQLFF; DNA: TGTGCCAGCAGCCTCGGAGGGGGGGTACAACTGTTTTTT
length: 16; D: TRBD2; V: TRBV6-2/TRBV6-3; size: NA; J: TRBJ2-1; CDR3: CASSPPPSGSYNEQFF; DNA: TGTGCCAGCAGTCCCCCCCCTAGCGGGAGCTACAATGAGCAGTTCTTC
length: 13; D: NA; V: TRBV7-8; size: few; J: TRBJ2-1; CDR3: CASSPPGSREQFF; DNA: TGTGCCAGCAGCCCTCCGGGTAGCCGCGAGCAGTTCTTC
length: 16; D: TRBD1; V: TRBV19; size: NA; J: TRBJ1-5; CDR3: CASSVQGARGNQPQHF; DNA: TGTGCCAGTAGTGTACAGGGGGCGAGGGGCAATCAGCCCCAGCATTTT
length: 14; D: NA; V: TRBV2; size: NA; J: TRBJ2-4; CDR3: CACRQAAAKNIQYF; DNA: TGTGCCTGCCGACAGGCTGCAGCCAAAAACATTCAGTACTTC
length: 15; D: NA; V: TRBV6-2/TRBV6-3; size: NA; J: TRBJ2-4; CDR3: CASSGDPVTKNIQYF; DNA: TGTGCCAGCAGCGGGGATCCGGTAACCAAAAACATTCAGTACTTC
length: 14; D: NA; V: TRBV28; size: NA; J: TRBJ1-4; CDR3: CASRDGPTNEKLFF; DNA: TGTGCCAGCAGGGACGGTCCAACTAATGAAAAACTGTTTTTT
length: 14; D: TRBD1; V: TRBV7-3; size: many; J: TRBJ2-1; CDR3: CASSLTGEVSEQFF; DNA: TGTGCCAGCAGCTTGACAGGGGAGGTTAGTGAGCAGTTCTTC
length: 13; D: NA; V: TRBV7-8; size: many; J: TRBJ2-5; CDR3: CASSLQGPETQYF; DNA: TGTGCCAGCAGCTTACAGGGTCCCGAGACCCAGTACTTC
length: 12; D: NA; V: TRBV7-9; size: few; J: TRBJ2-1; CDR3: CASSSGLQEQFF; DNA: TGTGCCAGCAGCTCCGGTCTACAGGAGCAGTTCTTC
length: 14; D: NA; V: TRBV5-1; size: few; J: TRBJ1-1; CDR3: CASSLRQAGTEAFF; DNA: TGCGCCAGCAGCTTGCGACAGGCGGGCACTGAAGCTTTCTTT
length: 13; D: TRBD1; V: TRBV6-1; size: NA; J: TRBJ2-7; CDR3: CAAKGGSRYEQYF; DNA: TGTGCCGCTAAAGGGGGCAGCCGCTACGAGCAGTACTTC